Listed here are 15 T cell receptor beta chains from one sample, sequenced in a study of T cell repertoires in cytomegalovirus infection. Their antigen targets remain unknown. In TCRdb, the reads were re-called with MiXCR into one record per CDR3 protein. The data contain 600,000 to 700,000 distinct CDR3 sequences, about 30% of them seen just once; the ten biggest clones take up about 18%. This specimen consisted of cultured PBMCs, obtained from culture after CMV antigen stimulation. These receptors all stem from a human donor in good health (CMV status not recorded). Some clones in this sample may be carry-over from other donors' samples.

This clonotype was detected many times. The chain has TRBV7-2 and TRBJ2-7; TRBD2 matches at 8 bases. CDR1 is SGHTA and CDR2 is FQGNSA in the germline V gene. V shed 4 bases, J shed 2 bases, and the junction held 10 bases outside the gene matches. The CDR3 has 16 amino acids. CDR3 loop: CASSSGGAGGAYEQYF. Written as DNA, the CDR3 is TGTGCCAGCAGCTCGGGGGGGGCTGGCGGGGCCTACGAGCAGTACTTC.

The chain uses TRBV4-2 and TRBJ1-2; D is uncertain. Between the trimmed V and J ends, which lost 0 bases and 9 bases, there was a span of 17 bases. From germline, CDR1 is LGHNA and CDR2 YNFKEQ. CDR3 size: 15 residues. The CDR3 sequence is CASSQDLSGLESYTF. Here the CDR3 DNA reads TGTGCCAGCAGCCAAGATCTTAGTGGCCTGGAGAGCTACACCTTC.

Ten or more counts support this clonotype. The rearrangement links TRBV7-2 to TRBJ2-3; D might be TRBD2 (5 bases). V was pared by 1 base and J by 6 bases, with 17 bases between. The length of the CDR3 is 16 residues. CDR1 is SGHTA, CDR2 FQGNSA, per germline. Here the CDR3 DNA reads TGTGCCAGCAGCTTAGATCGTCTAGCTCTTGGCGATACGCAGTATTTT. Its protein product is CASSLDRLALGDTQYF.

The chain joins TRBV20-1 to TRBJ2-1; 9 bases align to TRBD2. Germline CDR1 reads DFQATT; CDR2 reads SNEGSKA (reference sequence). The J segment lost 10 bases and the V segment lost 1 base, leaving 8 bases of the junction unmatched. This CDR3 region has 14 residues. In nucleotides, the CDR3 is TGCAGTGCTAGAGGGGTAGCGGGGGCGAGGGAGCAGTTCTTC. Its protein product is CSARGVAGAREQFF.

In its sample, this clonotype was seen a few times. The CDR3 nucleotides are TGCAGTGCTAGAGTAAGAGATAATCAGCCCCAGCATTTT. Translation: CSARVRDNQPQHF. The chain joins TRBV20-1 to TRBJ1-5; D remains unclear. Trimming took off 1 base at V and 4 bases at J, with 8 bases between the two ends. The CDR3 totals 13 residues. Germline values: CDR1 DFQATT, CDR2 SNEGSKA (reference sequence).

The chain uses TRBV11-1 and TRBJ1-1; a possible D gene is TRBD1 (5 bases). The germline CDR1 and CDR2 sequences are SGHAT and FQDESV (reference sequence). The CDR3 is made up of 14 amino acids. V lost 3 bases to trimming and J lost 0 bases, with 8 bases between them. CDR3 nucleotide sequence: TGTGCCAGCAGCTTCGACAGCCTGAACACTGAAGCTTTCTTT. It codes for CASSFDSLNTEAFF.

This clonotype has a handful of counts. The CDR3 region is CASSAGGRDTEAFF. The CDR3, as DNA: TGTGCCAGCAGCGCGGGGGGTAGGGACACTGAAGCTTTCTTT. The chain has TRBV7-2 and TRBJ1-1, with a weak D call TRBD1 (5 bases). The CDR3 has 14 residues. The germline V gene has CDR1 SGHTA and CDR2 FQGNSA. Trimming cost V 5 bases and J 3 bases, with 13 bases left between them. The full variable domain, in which reference TRBV7-2 and TRBJ1-1 provide the parts outside the CDR3, is GAGVSQSPSNKVTEKGKDVELRCDPISGHTALYWYRQSLGQGLEFLIYFQGNSAPDKSGLPSDRFSAERTGGSVSTLTIQRTQQEDSAVYLCASSAGGRDTEAFFGQGTRLTVV.

The chain combines TRBV27 with TRBJ2-7, with 11 bases identical to TRBD1. The germline CDR1 and CDR2 sequences are MNHEY and SMNVEV (reference sequence). CDR3 size: 15 residues. V shed 5 bases, J shed 3 bases, and the junction held 6 bases outside the gene matches. In DNA, the CDR3 is TGTGCCAGCAGTCGTGGGACAGGGGGTTTCTACGAGCAGTACTTC. Translating gives CASSRGTGGFYEQYF.

This clonotype was detected only a few times. This chain joins TRBV12-5 and TRBJ2-1; tentative D call: TRBD2 (7 bases). The CDR3 is 14 residues long. Germline values: CDR1 LGHNT, CDR2 FRNRAP. Trimming left V 8 bases short and J 4 bases short, with 15 bases between. The CDR3 DNA sequence: TGTGCTAGTTTGGGAGGGGGGGGGTACAATGAGCAGTTCTTC. Residues: CASLGGGGYNEQFF.

The chain links TRBV7-9 to TRBJ1-2; 9 nucleotides line up with TRBD1. The CDR3 length is 16 residues. V lost 3 bases and J lost 3; bases outside the gene matches: 8. Germline V gives CDR1 SEHNR, CDR2 FQNEAQ (reference sequence). In DNA, the CDR3 is TGTGCCAGCAGCTTCTCGTTACAGGGGGCGGACTATGGCTACACCTTC. This encodes CASSFSLQGADYGYTF.

This clonotype was observed a few times. The rearrangement links TRBV7-2 to TRBJ2-5, with D tentatively TRBD2 (5 bases). The V end was cut by 5 bases, the J end by 4 bases, with 14 bases between. Germline V gives CDR1 SGHTA, CDR2 FQGNSA. The CDR3 runs to 14 residues. The CDR3 spells CASSPGLSGETQYF. The CDR3 DNA reads TGTGCCAGCAGCCCTGGACTGAGTGGAGAGACCCAGTACTTC.

This clonotype was seen only a few times. The CDR3 nucleotides are TGTGCCAGCAAAACTACATGGGCTAGCACAGATACGCAGTATTTT. It encodes CASKTTWASTDTQYF. The J gene is TRBJ2-3, the V gene TRBV6-6, with D unresolved. With 7 bases removed from V and 0 bases from J, the gap between germline ends came to 14 bases. This CDR3 has 15 amino acids. From germline, CDR1 is MNHNY and CDR2 SVGAGI (reference sequence).

The chain is built from TRBV11-2 and TRBJ2-7; D not certain. Germline V gene data show CDR1 as SGHAT and CDR2 as FQNNGV. The CDR3 runs to 14 residues. Trimming left V 4 bases short and J 0 bases short, with 10 bases between. The CDR3 coding sequence is TGTGCCAGCAGCTCTCCGGTTGGCTCCTACGAGCAGTACTTC. This gives the protein CASSSPVGSYEQYF. Full variable domain (remainder filled in from reference TRBV11-2 and TRBJ2-7): EAGVAQSPRYKIIEKRQSVAFWCNPISGHATLYWYQQILGQGPKLLIQFQNNGVVDDSQLPKDRFSAERLKGVDSTLKIQPAKLEDSAVYLCASSSPVGSYEQYFGPGTRLTVT.

The V and J genes are TRBV5-4 and TRBJ1-1; a possible D gene is TRBD1 (6 bases). V lost 4 bases and J lost 4, with 17 bases in between. The CDR3 is 15 amino acids. Germline CDR1 reads SGHNT; CDR2 reads YYREEE (reference sequence). Here the CDR3 DNA reads TGTGCCAGCAGCAGGGGGGTGGGGGCTCCCACTGAAGCTTTCTTT. Protein sequence: CASSRGVGAPTEAFF. The full variable domain, completed using reference TRBV5-4 and TRBJ1-1, is ETGVTQSPTHLIKTRGQQVTLRCSSQSGHNTVSWYQQALGQGPQFIFQYYREEENGRGNFPPRFSGLQFPNYSSELNVNALELDDSALYLCASSRGVGAPTEAFFGQGTRLTVV.

This clonotype was picked up a small number of times. The chain uses TRBV6-1 and TRBJ1-1; D unclear. Per germline, CDR1 MNHNS and CDR2 SASEGT. CDR3 length equals 9 residues. The CDR3 DNA reads TGTGCGCACTGCACTGAAGCTTTCTTT. Encoded protein: CAHCTEAFF.